This T cell receptor (beta chain) was captured by sequencing in a study of blood T cell repertoires in COVID-19. Study summary: T cells, B-cell-depleted T cells, or PBMCs supplied cDNA or gDNA.

The V and J ends lost 8 bases and 2 bases respectively, with 9 bases between them. The germline CDR1 and CDR2 sequences are MDHEN and SYDVKM. The CDR3 is 12 amino acids. Original methodology: The authors estimated nucleated cell counts from reference gene primer amplification. This table comes from immunoSEQ multiplex PCR, and its TCRdb copy is limited to in-frame clones, with some not included. That table supplies the V and J calls and clone size; D and trimming were determined from the DNA. Among approximately 240,000 clones listed, around 82% were seen once. The source is a woman in her thirties who had recovered from COVID-19. The sequencing sample was made of peripheral blood. The J gene is TRBJ2-5, the V gene TRBV28; a weak D match, TRBD2 (6 bases). CDR3 sequence (DNA): TGTGCCAGCGGGGGGATTCAAGAGACCCAGTACTTC. This gives the protein CASGGIQETQYF.